This T cell receptor beta chain stems from a study of identical twins (TCRdb year 2016). Background on the whole study: The study deep-sequenced TCR alpha and beta repertoires from monozygotic twins, unrelated adults of various ages and cord blood to test whether fetal clonotypes persist. To rule out contamination, replicate twin experiments were performed at different times with different library preparation protocols.

Inclusive of the bounding cysteine and phenylalanine, the CDR3 is 15 residues long. The sequence is cut down to CDR3 DNA, 45 bases in frame from base 1. At the junction V is shortened by 3 bases and J by 0 bases, with 9 bases in between. CDR1 and CDR2 were assigned from the germline V gene as SGHRS and YFSETQ. What the research found in general, with its limitations: A weaker excess of twin sharing was found in beta out-of-frame sequences because the signal-to-noise ratio was lowered by fewer shared sequences. Because the same donors could not be followed over many years, the conclusions depended on cross-sectional statistical analysis. In monozygotic twins, out-of-frame TCR alpha sharing was systematically underestimated by recombination models, although the models agreed with sharing between unrelated individuals. Compared with coincidental sharing between unrelated individuals, an excess of low generation-probability sequences was observed among out-of-frame TCR alpha sequences shared between twins. Abundant cord blood beta clonotypes carried fewer insertions; young adult naive repertoires showed a weaker similar trend, while memory repertoires showed none. Invariant T cells such as MAIT and iNKT could partly confound zero-insertion analyses, although diverse VJ usage argued against such confounding for most clonotypes.

Library preparation used 5' RACE. The listed sequencing device is Illumina HiSeq 2000. A universal primer binding site was introduced by template switching, and a unique molecular identifier was present in the final cDNA, enabling accurate counting of TCR cDNA molecules. Specific primers in the conserved constant-segment region were used to synthesize first-strand cDNA for the TCR alpha and beta chains. To control for contamination, every cDNA library was double barcoded, receiving both a SMART-Mk sample barcode and Illumina barcodes. TruSeq adapter sequences, together with Illumina sample barcodes, were added in two successive PCR steps. Sequencing of the TCR alpha and beta cDNA libraries was done on the Illumina HiSeq platform using custom primers. The authors processed their data as follows. MiGEC was used to process raw reads and extract unique molecular identifiers, and MiXCR was used to find CDR3 positions. Recombination models were inferred per individual with the repgenHMM and IGoR tools using an EM algorithm. Shared clonotype analysis was performed with the tcR package in R, normalizing sharing by the product of cloneset sizes. To study raw recombination free of thymic and clonal selection effects, out-of-frame nonproductive sequences were analyzed. The raw public reads went through TCRdb reprocessing: fastp at Q25, MiXCR clone calling, in-frame beta chains kept. Rows matching on CDR3 protein sequence are summarized as one entry with the most common DNA and genes. The V and J calls were not made by the authors but by TCRdb's processing. Within this sample are just under 650,000 distinct CDR3 sequences, with roughly 7.2% of them counted one time only. 1.6% of the sample is in the top ten clones.

This clonotype was detected many times. It lacks a known antigen. Nothing much larger sits one base from this clone, and base qualities are not available. Every donor was a healthy Caucasian. Three pairs of female monozygotic twins, all aged about 18 to 30 years, were included in the twin cohort. RNA for TCR libraries was isolated from peripheral blood mononuclear cells. These data also featured in a second study, about yellow fever vaccine responses in identical twins. In that second paper, the authors write: The authors reported that the T cell response to vaccination in identical twins appeared partly convergent and partly personalized. In identical twins, the study followed T cell clones that responded to the vaccine with precision.

The sequence derives from a woman younger than 35 in good health. The material sequenced was PBMCs. The V and J segments used are TRBV5-1 and TRBJ1-4; no confident D gene assignment can be made. The DNA sequence reads TGCGCCAGCAGCTCGAACTCTGCAACTAATGAAAAACTGTTTTTT. The encoded protein is CASSSNSATNEKLFF.